These T cell receptor beta chains were read from a single sample in a study of blood T cell repertoires in COVID-19. The repertoire was sequenced with immunoSEQ multiplex PCR; TCRdb's copy has only in-frame clones and lacks some. The sample lists 250,000 to 350,000 clones; 86% were seen once. Source material: peripheral blood. These receptors were obtained from a woman in her twenties or thirties with active or convalescent COVID-19. Each CDR3 is given with its conserved first and last residue. The D gene is left open where the match is weak. The listing skips clone size in some rows; elsewhere it reads once, few, many or a size class.

v_call: TRBV9
d_call: -
j_call: TRBJ2-3
clone_size: -
cdr3_nt: TGTGCCAGCAGCGTAGCTACCGGCACAGATACGCAGTATTTT
cdr3_aa: CASSVATGTDTQYF

v_call: TRBV5-6
d_call: -
j_call: TRBJ1-1
clone_size: -
cdr3_nt: TGTGCCAGCAGCTTGGGATTAGTGAACACTGAAGCTTTCTTT
cdr3_aa: CASSLGLVNTEAFF

v_call: TRBV7-3
d_call: -
j_call: TRBJ2-5
clone_size: -
cdr3_nt: TGTGCCAGCAGCTTACGGCAGGGTTCGACCCAGTACTTC
cdr3_aa: CASSLRQGSTQYF

v_call: TRBV23-1
d_call: -
j_call: TRBJ1-6
clone_size: -
cdr3_nt: TGCGCCAACCTGCCGGCCTCATCGACCGAGGGAGGGGGGTCACCCCTCCACTTT
cdr3_aa: CANLPASSTEGGGSPLHF

v_call: TRBV5-6
d_call: TRBD2
j_call: TRBJ2-2
clone_size: -
cdr3_nt: TGTGCCAGCAGCTTGCGACGGGGGGGAAACACCGGGGAGCTGTTTTTT
cdr3_aa: CASSLRRGGNTGELFF

v_call: TRBV6-6
d_call: -
j_call: TRBJ1-1
clone_size: -
cdr3_nt: TGTGCCAGCAGTCGAAAGGCGGGCCTCAGGGGTAGGAACACTGAAGCTTTCTTT
cdr3_aa: CASSRKAGLRGRNTEAFF

v_call: TRBV3-1/TRBV3-2
d_call: TRBD2
j_call: TRBJ2-5
clone_size: -
cdr3_nt: TGTGCCAGCAGCTCTAGCGGGGGTTTGGAGACCCAGTACTTC
cdr3_aa: CASSSSGGLETQYF

v_call: TRBV12-3/TRBV12-4
d_call: -
j_call: TRBJ1-5
clone_size: -
cdr3_nt: TGTGCCAGCAGTCCAAATCCGGGGCCCCAGCATTTT
cdr3_aa: CASSPNPGPQHF

v_call: TRBV5-4
d_call: -
j_call: TRBJ1-2
clone_size: -
cdr3_nt: TGTGCCAGCAGCTCCCCCGCGGGCCGGTGGGACTATGGCTACACCTTC
cdr3_aa: CASSSPAGRWDYGYTF

v_call: TRBV15
d_call: TRBD1
j_call: TRBJ1-2
clone_size: -
cdr3_nt: TGTGCCACCAGCGCAGACAGGGGATATGGCTACACCTTC
cdr3_aa: CATSADRGYGYTF

v_call: TRBV4-1
d_call: -
j_call: TRBJ2-7
clone_size: -
cdr3_nt: TGCGCCAGCAGCGCGACAGGCCATGCCTACGAGCAGTACTTC
cdr3_aa: CASSATGHAYEQYF

v_call: TRBV5-4
d_call: -
j_call: TRBJ2-6
clone_size: -
cdr3_nt: TGTGCCAGCAGCTTGGGTCAGTCTGGGGCCAACGTCCTGACTTTC
cdr3_aa: CASSLGQSGANVLTF

v_call: TRBV21-1
d_call: -
j_call: TRBJ2-7
clone_size: once
cdr3_nt: TGTGCCAGCAGCAAAAGTCACAGGGGGCTCTACGAGCAGTACTTC
cdr3_aa: CASSKSHRGLYEQYF

v_call: TRBV19
d_call: -
j_call: TRBJ1-6
clone_size: once
cdr3_nt: TGTGCCAGTAGTACAGGGTGGGATGCACCCCTCCACTTT
cdr3_aa: CASSTGWDAPLHF

v_call: TRBV24-1
d_call: -
j_call: TRBJ2-7
clone_size: few
cdr3_nt: TGTGCCACCAGTGATAGTTGGGGCGAAGAGCAGTACTTC
cdr3_aa: CATSDSWGEEQYF

v_call: TRBV25-1
d_call: -
j_call: TRBJ1-1
clone_size: -
cdr3_nt: TGTGCCAGCAGGGGGGGGCTGGGGACTGAAGCTTTCTTT
cdr3_aa: CASRGGLGTEAFF

v_call: TRBV15
d_call: TRBD1
j_call: TRBJ2-5
clone_size: -
cdr3_nt: TGTGCCACCAGCAGAGCCGGGGACAGGACTTCGGAGACCCAGTACTTC
cdr3_aa: CATSRAGDRTSETQYF

v_call: TRBV2
d_call: TRBD2
j_call: TRBJ2-5
clone_size: -
cdr3_nt: TGTGCCAGCGGAGGACTAGCGCAAGAGACCCAGTACTTC
cdr3_aa: CASGGLAQETQYF

v_call: TRBV29-1
d_call: -
j_call: TRBJ1-2
clone_size: -
cdr3_nt: TGCAGCGTTGAAGATCGGGCAGGGGCCTATGGCTACACCTTC
cdr3_aa: CSVEDRAGAYGYTF

v_call: TRBV19
d_call: -
j_call: TRBJ1-5
clone_size: -
cdr3_nt: TGTGCCAGTACGACAGCAAATCAGCCCCAGCATTTT
cdr3_aa: CASTTANQPQHF

v_call: TRBV7-2
d_call: TRBD1
j_call: TRBJ1-1
clone_size: once
cdr3_nt: TGTGCCAGCAGCCTGAGTGGACAGGGGAACACTGAAGCTTTCTTT
cdr3_aa: CASSLSGQGNTEAFF

v_call: TRBV19
d_call: -
j_call: TRBJ2-7
clone_size: -
cdr3_nt: TGTGCCAGTAGTATAGGCGGAGCCTCCTACGAGCAGTACTTC
cdr3_aa: CASSIGGASYEQYF

v_call: TRBV6-6
d_call: TRBD1
j_call: TRBJ2-7
clone_size: -
cdr3_nt: TGTGCCAGCTGGGAAACAGGGGAGCGAGGAGAGCAGTACTTC
cdr3_aa: CASWETGERGEQYF

v_call: TRBV27
d_call: -
j_call: TRBJ2-5
clone_size: -
cdr3_nt: TGTGCCAGCAGTTTCTCCTTTATGGCGGCGAGTAAAGAGACCCAGTACTTC
cdr3_aa: CASSFSFMAASKETQYF

v_call: TRBV6-6
d_call: -
j_call: TRBJ1-1
clone_size: -
cdr3_nt: TGTGCCAGCAGTTACTCCCCTCAGGGAGGCACTGAAGCTTTCTTT
cdr3_aa: CASSYSPQGGTEAFF

v_call: TRBV7-6
d_call: TRBD2
j_call: TRBJ2-3
clone_size: -
cdr3_nt: TGTGCCAGCAGCTCATCTAGCGGGGGGACCTTCACAGATACGCAGTATTTT
cdr3_aa: CASSSSSGGTFTDTQYF

v_call: TRBV2
d_call: TRBD1
j_call: TRBJ1-2
clone_size: -
cdr3_nt: TGTGCCAGCAGATACCCCGGGACAGTGAACTATGGCTACACCTTC
cdr3_aa: CASRYPGTVNYGYTF

v_call: TRBV7-3
d_call: -
j_call: TRBJ2-6
clone_size: -
cdr3_nt: TGTGCCAGCAGCTTACGTGGGGGCGCTGGGGCCAACGTCCTGACTTTC
cdr3_aa: CASSLRGGAGANVLTF

v_call: TRBV19
d_call: TRBD1
j_call: TRBJ1-6
clone_size: -
cdr3_nt: TGTGCCAGTAGTATATCCCGCTCATTATCGACAGGGGTCCGCTCACCCCTCCACTTT
cdr3_aa: CASSISRSLSTGVRSPLHF